This paragraph reports one T cell receptor beta chain. What it binds is not known. The sample comes from a study of CD8+CD57+ T cells in acquired aplastic anemia. The CDR3 is 13 residues long. CDR1 and CDR2 from the germline V gene are SGHTA and FQGTGA. V was cut by 5 bases and J by 8 bases, with 15 bases left in between. Both TCR beta VDJ combination and CDR3 sequence profiling were carried out. Genomic DNA was the template for this profiling. TCRdb redid the calling of the reads with MiXCR, one entry per CDR3 protein. The sample carries 150,000 to 200,000 distinct CDR3 sequences, around 60% recorded once. Study-wide results and caveats: Patients and controls were not found to differ significantly in CD8+ Simpson's diversity.

The receptor's source is a human donor in good health. This sequence joins TRBV7-3 and TRBJ1-2; D possibly corresponds to TRBD1 (6 bases). Sequencing was carried out using sorted CD4+, CD8+, or CD8+CD57+ T cells (not recorded which) from PBMCs. This CDR3 is CASSRQDGGGYTF. The CDR3 DNA is TGTGCCAGCAGCAGACAGGATGGGGGGGGCTACACCTTC.